Detailed here is one T cell receptor beta chain. The entry originates in a study of T cells expressing NK-cell markers. CDR1 LGHDT and CDR2 YNNKEL come from the germline V gene (reference sequence). This CDR3 is 17 amino acids long. Scientists made TCR beta cDNA using 5'RACE template switching with UMIs. From its re-call of the 5' RACE reads, TCRdb lists each CDR3 protein once, without DNA. This repertoire includes about 550,000 distinct CDR3 sequences. The sequenced sample was blood T cells: a sorted CD56 or NKG2C T cell subset, CD4+ or CD8+ T cells, or bulk PBMC T cells (not recorded which). The chain combines TRBV3-1 with TRBJ2-1; TCRdb's assignment of TRBD1 cannot be checked, as there is no DNA. The sequence came from a man aged 18 to 30 in good health. The CDR3: CASSQVGGGSSYNEQFF.